This T cell receptor (beta chain) was captured by sequencing in a study of Tregs in tolerant kidney transplant recipients. Sequencing was performed with immunoSEQ multiplex PCR; in TCRdb, only in-frame clones are kept and a portion is missing. The repertoire holds tens of thousands of clones, with under 95% as singletons. CDR1 is SGHRS, CDR2 YFSETQ, per germline. Between the trimmed V and J ends, which lost 4 bases and 5 bases, there was a span of 18 bases. The CDR3 is 15 residues long. Material for sequencing was Tregs from blood. The V call is TRBV5-1, the J call TRBJ1-2, with D possibly being TRBD1 (5 bases). This receptor was obtained from a human donor in good health. CDR3 loop: CASSREGTGDYGYTF. In DNA form, the CDR3 reads TGCGCCAGCAGCCGCGAAGGCACAGGAGATTATGGCTACACCTTC. The full variable domain, rest sourced from reference TRBV5-1 and TRBJ1-2, is KAGVTQTPRYLIKTRGQQVTLSCSPISGHRSVSWYQQTPGQGLQFLFEYFSETQRNKGNFPGRFSGRQFSNSRSEMNVSTLELGDSALYLCASSREGTGDYGYTFGSGTRLTVV.